The clone carrying this T cell receptor (beta chain) appeared a few times. Its specificity is not known. This record belongs to a study of post-analysis software for immune sequencing data. Study-wide results and limits: Among roughly 5 TRBV segments more frequent in patients than controls were TRBV5-6, TRBV5-1 and TRBV20-1.

V gave up 4 bases and J gave up 5 bases, with 8 bases separating them. The CDR3 has 12 amino acids. Germline CDR1 reads MNHEY; CDR2 reads SVGAGI. Carried by the TCR beta cDNA libraries were unique molecular identifiers. TCRdb independently ran MiXCR on the PCR reads; one entry per CDR3 protein. The repertoire holds 350,000 to 450,000 distinct CDR3 sequences, with roughly 38% as singletons. This sequence originates from a girl aged 2-10 years with multiple sclerosis. This chain uses TRBV6-5 with TRBJ2-5; D remains ambiguous. Sample: blood. CDR3 residues: CASSSPVETQYF. Here the CDR3 DNA reads TGTGCCAGCAGTTCCCCCGTGGAGACCCAGTACTTC.